The 8 T cell receptor beta chains below were found in one sample sequenced in a study of CD8 T cells in Susac syndrome (dated by TCRdb to the late 2010s). To prepare the library, the immunoSEQ multiplex PCR assay was applied. RNA was extracted using the RNeasy kit, and about 0.5 to 1 ug of the RNA was reverse transcribed with random hexamers. In-frame beta chains were kept once TCRdb had trimmed the public reads at Q25 with fastp and called clones with MiXCR. Rows with a matching CDR3 protein are joined into one entry that keeps the most common DNA and genes. For this sample there are around 140,000 distinct CDR3 sequences; roughly 95% appear just once. 0.075% to 0.09% of the sample lies in the top ten. The source material was CD4+ T cells from PBMCs. The receptors stem from a human donor in good health.

This chain joins TRBV12-3 or TRBV12-4 and TRBJ1-6; D gene unclear. The CDR3 consists of 18 residues. The ends were cut back, 7 bases at V and 0 bases at J, with 19 bases in the middle. CDR3 sequence reads: CASTRKEGAHSYNSPLHF. The DNA for the CDR3 is TGTGCCAGCACCAGAAAAGAGGGCGCCCACTCCTATAATTCACCCCTCCACTTT.

The chain carries TRBV5-6 and TRBJ1-2; TRBD1 might be the D (5 bases). CDR1 SGHDT and CDR2 YYEEEE come from the germline V gene. There are 15 residues in the CDR3. The V gene lost 4 bases and the J gene lost 0 bases, with 13 bases spanning the gap. The CDR3: CASSPGTAANYGYTF. The CDR3 DNA sequence: TGTGCCAGCAGCCCAGGGACCGCAGCTAACTATGGCTACACCTTC.

The chain recombines TRBV28 with TRBJ2-7; 11 nucleotides agree with TRBD2. This CDR3 has 16 residues. V lost 4 bases and J lost 5; bases outside the gene matches: 10. From germline, CDR1 is MDHEN and CDR2 SYDVKM. The CDR3: CASSSTLAGGPDEQYF. The CDR3 coding sequence is TGTGCCAGCAGTTCTACTTTAGCGGGAGGGCCCGACGAGCAGTACTTC.

The gene calls are TRBV27 and TRBJ2-4; 12 bases agree with TRBD1. The CDR3 loop spans 14 amino acids. J lost 13 bases, V lost 4 bases, and 8 bases had no gene match. The germline V gene encodes CDR1 MNHEY and CDR2 SMNVEV (reference sequence). This CDR3 is CASSSWGGQGAQYF. The CDR3 DNA reads as TGTGCCAGCAGTTCTTGGGGGGGACAGGGGGCGCAGTACTTC.

In this sample, this clonotype turned up once. The V and J genes are TRBV30 and TRBJ2-7; no clear D. V dropped 2 bases and J dropped 2 bases, with 7 bases sitting between them. CDR3 length: 12 residues. Germline CDR1 GTSNPN, CDR2 SVGIG (reference sequence). The CDR3, as DNA: TGTGCCTGGAGTAAGAGAACCTACGAGCAGTACTTC. Translated: CAWSKRTYEQYF.

The V gene is TRBV20-1, the J gene TRBJ2-7; no firm D call. The V end was cut by 6 bases, the J end by 5 bases, with 17 bases between. Germline CDR1 DFQATT, CDR2 SNEGSKA (reference sequence). The CDR3 has 13 amino acids. The CDR3 bases are TGCAGTGCCCGAAACCCACATGGGGACGAGCAGTACTTC. It encodes CSARNPHGDEQYF.

This rearrangement joins TRBV5-1 to TRBJ2-5, with TRBD2 identical over 11 bases. CDR3 length equals 14 residues. Germline V gives CDR1 SGHRS, CDR2 YFSETQ. Trimming removed 4 bases from V and 3 bases from J; junction bases left unmatched: 2. CDR3 coding DNA: TGCGCCAGCAGCGGGACTAGCGGAGAAGAGACCCAGTACTTC. Its translation: CASSGTSGEETQYF.

V usage is TRBV13 and J usage is TRBJ1-2, with D perhaps matching TRBD1 (6 bases). Trimming removed 1 base at V and 7 bases at J, with 22 bases between. The CDR3 sequence is 17 residues long. Germline loops: CDR1 PRHDT, CDR2 FYEKMQ (reference sequence). The DNA of the CDR3 is TGTGCCAGCAGCTTAGTCGGTCCAGGGGCTGGAATAGGTGGCTACACCTTC. This translates into CASSLVGPGAGIGGYTF.